This TCR beta chain was obtained from a study of CD8 T cells in Susac syndrome. Overall study: Among the Susac syndrome patients sequenced, five or six had active disease and fewer than 10 were in remission.

After extraction with the RNeasy kit, 0.5 to 1 ug of the RNA was reverse transcribed using random hexamers. Via MiXCR, TCRdb re-called the immunoSEQ multiplex PCR reads, giving one row per CDR3 protein. Seen here are under 200,000 distinct CDR3 sequences, 95% to 97% observed once, and the top ten hold about 0.13%. TEMRA cells were FACS-enriched, and CD8+ and CD4+ T cells were isolated negatively. A remark on this clonotype: Its antigen is as yet unknown.

General observations from the study: Regarding the TCR sequencing and HLA analysis, the study admitted that a relatively small number of individuals were involved.

Trimming shortened V by 5 bases and J by 4 bases, and 8 bases separated the two germline ends. CDR1 is SEHNR, CDR2 FQNEAQ, per germline (reference sequence). CDR3 size: 12 residues. The TCR sequence derives from a human donor with Susac syndrome. The sample comprised CD4+ T cells from PBMCs. This chain connects TRBV7-9 to TRBJ1-2; D gene unclear. This CDR3 is CASSQDFYGYTF. CDR3 DNA sequence: TGTGCCAGCAGCCAAGACTTCTATGGCTACACCTTC.